One sample yielded the 10 T cell receptor beta chains listed below, sequenced in a study of blood T cell repertoires in COVID-19. The data were produced by immunoSEQ multiplex PCR, yet TCRdb's version contains in-frame clones alone and is incomplete. The sample has hundreds of thousands of clones, approximately 86% seen once; the top ten hold around 3%. Sequenced material: peripheral blood. The receptors come from a human donor in a cohort sampled during active COVID-19.

The chain employs TRBV14 and TRBJ2-7; 9 nucleotides line up with TRBD1. The CDR3 has 16 residues. Trimming at V came to 4 bases and at J to 2 bases, leaving 9 bases not matched to a gene. Germline CDR1 and CDR2: SGHDN and FVKESK. In DNA form, the CDR3 reads TGTGCCAGCAGCCCGCGACAGGGGGTCATACCCTACGAGCAGTACTTC. It encodes CASSPRQGVIPYEQYF. The variable domain in full, with the rest retrieved from reference TRBV14 and TRBJ2-7, is EAGVTQFPSHSVIEKGQTVTLRCDPISGHDNLYWYRRVMGKEIKFLLHFVKESKQDESGMPNNRFLAERTGGTYSTLKVQPAELEDSGVYFCASSPRQGVIPYEQYFGPGTRLTVT.

The V gene is TRBV2, the J gene TRBJ1-1; 8 bases align to TRBD1. The CDR3 consists of 18 residues. Germline CDR1 and CDR2: SNHLY and FYNNEI. The ends lost 0 bases at V and 0 bases at J; junction bases unmatched: 9. CDR3 amino acids: CASSEAGPWTGMNTEAFF. The CDR3, as DNA: TGTGCCAGCAGTGAAGCGGGCCCCTGGACAGGGATGAACACTGAAGCTTTCTTT.

The chain recombines TRBV5-1 with TRBJ2-1; 7 bases align to TRBD2. The V and J ends lost 1 base and 0 bases, in that order; junction bases with no gene match: 22. CDR1 and CDR2 from the germline V gene are SGHRS and YFSETQ. CDR3 length equals 22 residues. CDR3 in DNA: TGCGCCAGCAGCTTGACGGGGTACGGACACATTTCGGGAGGCAGCTCCTACAATGAGCAGTTCTTC. Its protein product is CASSLTGYGHISGGSSYNEQFF.

This chain connects TRBV29-1 to TRBJ1-4, with 7 positions matching TRBD1. In germline, CDR1 is SQVTM, CDR2 ANQGSEA. The junction had 3 bases not matched to a gene; V was cut back by 2 bases and J by 6 bases. The CDR3 sequence is 13 residues long. The CDR3 DNA sequence: TGCAGCGTTGAAAGGGGGCCAGATGAAAAACTGTTTTTT. Its translation: CSVERGPDEKLFF. The variable domain in full, with the rest retrieved from reference TRBV29-1 and TRBJ1-4, is SAVISQKPSRDICQRGTSLTIQCQVDSQVTMMFWYRQQPGQSLTLIATANQGSEATYESGFVIDKFPISRPNLTFSTLTVSNMSPEDSSIYLCSVERGPDEKLFFGSGTQLSVL.

The V and J genes are TRBV2 and TRBJ1-5; maybe TRBD1 (5 bases). Germline-derived CDR1 and CDR2 are SNHLY and FYNNEI. CDR3 size: 15 residues. Trimming pared 5 bases from V and 0 bases from J, leaving 11 bases between. The CDR3 DNA sequence: TGTGCCAGCAGTTCTGACAGTCTTAGCAATCAGCCCCAGCATTTT. This gives the protein CASSSDSLSNQPQHF.

This chain uses TRBV13 with TRBJ2-1, with 8 bases that match TRBD2. Trimming at V came to 4 bases and at J to 7 bases, leaving 12 bases not matched to a gene. Germline V CDR1 and CDR2: PRHDT, FYEKMQ (reference sequence). This CDR3 spans 16 amino acids. DNA of the CDR3: TGTGCCAGCAGCTGGGACGGGGGGGCCGGAAAAAATGAGCAGTTCTTC. Its translation is CASSWDGGAGKNEQFF.

The chain carries TRBV5-6 and TRBJ2-1; D might be TRBD2 (6 bases). V lost 1 base to trimming and J lost 5 bases, with 13 bases between them. This CDR3 region has 15 residues. CDR1 is SGHDT and CDR2 is YYEEEE in the germline V gene. The CDR3 sequence: CASSLLGGINNEQFF. CDR3 nucleotide sequence: TGTGCCAGCAGCTTGCTGGGGGGAATAAACAATGAGCAGTTCTTC.

The chain's CDR3 is CAGGGKGTEAFF. The DNA for the CDR3 is TGTGCCGGCGGGGGTAAGGGTACTGAAGCTTTCTTT. The chain employs TRBV12-3 or TRBV12-4 and TRBJ1-1; tentative D call: TRBD1 (5 bases). Trimming pared 11 bases from V and 5 bases from J, leaving 15 bases between. The CDR3 runs to 12 residues.

This clone was found once. The rearrangement uses TRBV10-3 and TRBJ1-5, with 10 bases matching TRBD1. The trim removed 10 bases at V and 3 bases at J, leaving 12 bases unmatched. Germline CDR1 is ENHRY and CDR2 is SYGVKD. The CDR3 loop spans 16 amino acids. The CDR3 loop reads CATRQGAGIDNQPQHF. The CDR3 coding sequence is TGTGCCACCCGACAGGGGGCGGGTATCGACAATCAGCCCCAGCATTTT.

The chain couples TRBV5-4 to TRBJ2-7, with a possible D match to TRBD1 (6 bases). The CDR3 loop spans 17 amino acids. Germline CDR1 reads SGHNT; CDR2 reads YYREEE (reference sequence). V was pared by 2 bases and J by 2 bases, with 20 bases between. The CDR3 bases are TGTGCCAGCAGCTTTGGCCTATTGGGGGCCTCAACCTACGAGCAGTACTTC. It translates to CASSFGLLGASTYEQYF.